This T cell receptor beta chain was found in a study of CD8 T cells in ankylosing spondylitis. Germline V lookup: CDR1 MNHNS, CDR2 SASEGT. The CDR3 extends over 14 amino acids. Trimming shortened V by 6 bases and J by 5 bases, and 16 bases separated the two germline ends. This clonotype was detected only a few times. Its antigen is currently unknown. The study, taken as a whole, reports: Disease-linked clones reportedly concentrated significantly in matched ankylosing spondylitis synovial fluid. Existing reports had already noted some motif variants in reactive arthritis synovial fluid and blood.

TCRdb re-analysed the 5' RACE reads in MiXCR, keeping a single row per CDR3 protein. This table has 150,000 to 200,000 distinct CDR3 sequences, under 35% appearing once. The receptor was derived from a male donor with ankylosing spondylitis. The source material was synovial fluid, either unsorted or a sorted T cell fraction (not recorded which). The genes are TRBV6-1 and TRBJ1-1, with D maybe TRBD1 (6 bases). As DNA, the CDR3 is TGTGCCAGCAGCACAGGGAACGCGGGGACTGAAGCTTTCTTT. Its protein is CASSTGNAGTEAFF.